This T cell receptor (beta chain) was sequenced during a study of blood T cell repertoires in COVID-19. Background on the study: Acute and convalescent COVID-19 samples came from the United States, Italy and Spain. T cells, B-cell-depleted T cells, or PBMCs supplied cDNA or gDNA.

In the original workflow: Estimated nucleated cell counts came from reference gene primer amplification. Some clones are missing from TCRdb's copy, which holds only in-frame ones; the method was immunoSEQ multiplex PCR. The D gene and trimming were derived from the DNA, and the V and J assignments and clone size from that table. The sample has around 150,000 clones; under 90% are singletons. The source is a woman older than 75 in a cohort sampled during active or convalescent COVID-19. Material for sequencing was peripheral blood.

CDR3 DNA: TGTGCCAGCAGTGGACAGGGTTCCATTTCACCCCTCCACTTT. Encoded protein: CASSGQGSISPLHF. This chain uses TRBV6-2 or TRBV6-3 with TRBJ1-6; 8 nucleotides line up with TRBD1. The CDR3 sequence is 14 residues long. V lost 5 bases and J lost 9; bases outside the gene matches: 6. Looked up from germline, CDR1 is MNHEY and CDR2 is SVGEGT.